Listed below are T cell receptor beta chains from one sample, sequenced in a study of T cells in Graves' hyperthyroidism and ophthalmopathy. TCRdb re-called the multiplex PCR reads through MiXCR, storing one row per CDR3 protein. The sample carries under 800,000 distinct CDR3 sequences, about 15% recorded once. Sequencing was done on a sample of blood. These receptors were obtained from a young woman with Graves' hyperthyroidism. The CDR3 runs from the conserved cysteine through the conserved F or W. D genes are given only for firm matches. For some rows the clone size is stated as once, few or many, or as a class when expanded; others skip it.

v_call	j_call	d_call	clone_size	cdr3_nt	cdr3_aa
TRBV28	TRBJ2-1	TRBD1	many	TGTGCCAGCAGTCGACAGGGGGTAGGAAATGAGCAGTTCTTC	CASSRQGVGNEQFF
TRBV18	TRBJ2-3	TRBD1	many	TGTGCCAGCTCACCGACAGGGGGTTTTACAGATACGCAGTATTTT	CASSPTGGFTDTQYF
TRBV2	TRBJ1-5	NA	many	TGTGCCAGCAGGGGGAGAGGGGGTGACAATCAGCCCCAGCATTTT	CASRGRGGDNQPQHF
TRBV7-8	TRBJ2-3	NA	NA	TGTGCCAGCAGCTTGGGGACTCTCACAGATACGCAGTATTTT	CASSLGTLTDTQYF
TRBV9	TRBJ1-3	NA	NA	TGTGCCAGCAGCGTAGGAGAAGCGGGAGGAAACACCATATATTTT	CASSVGEAGGNTIYF
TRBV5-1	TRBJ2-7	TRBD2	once	TGCGCCAGCAGCTTGGATGATAGCGGGAGGTTTCACGAGCAGTACTTC	CASSLDDSGRFHEQYF
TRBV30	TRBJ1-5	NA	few	TGTGCCTGGAGTTCGTCGGGGAATCAGCCCCAGCATTTT	CAWSSSGNQPQHF
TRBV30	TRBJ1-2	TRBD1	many	TGTGCCTGGTCCGGGACAGGGGGTACCCCCCTCTATGGCTACACCTTC	CAWSGTGGTPLYGYTF
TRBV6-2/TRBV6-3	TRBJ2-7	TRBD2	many	TGTGCCAGCAGTTACTCGAATCGGCCCGGGAGCGGGGACTACGAGCAGTACTTC	CASSYSNRPGSGDYEQYF
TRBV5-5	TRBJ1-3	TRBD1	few	TGTGCCAGCAGCTTGCCCGGACAGGGGATAGACACCATATATTTT	CASSLPGQGIDTIYF
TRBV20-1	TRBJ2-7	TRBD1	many	TGCAGTGCTAAAAAACAGGGGTTCTACGAGCAGTACTTC	CSAKKQGFYEQYF
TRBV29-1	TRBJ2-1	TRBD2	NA	TGCAGCGTTGAATCCCCTAGCGGGACCTACAATGAGCAGTTCTTC	CSVESPSGTYNEQFF
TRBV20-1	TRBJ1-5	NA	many	TGCAGTGCTGCCTCAGGTTTCAATCAGCCCCAGCATTTT	CSAASGFNQPQHF
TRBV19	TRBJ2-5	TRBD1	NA	TGTGCCAGCAAACCTACAGGGGGCGGGGAGACCCAGTACTTC	CASKPTGGGETQYF
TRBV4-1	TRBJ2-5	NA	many	TGCGCCAGCAGCCGGCAGCGACGAGAGACCCAGTACTTC	CASSRQRRETQYF
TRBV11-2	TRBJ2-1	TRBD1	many	TGTGCCAGCAGCTTATCTCTGGGACAGTACAATGAGCAGTTCTTC	CASSLSLGQYNEQFF
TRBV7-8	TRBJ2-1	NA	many	TGTGCCAGCAGCAAGGACAGAGACAATGAGCAGTTCTTC	CASSKDRDNEQFF
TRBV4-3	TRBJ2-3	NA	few	TGCGCCAGCAGCCTGGAGCACTACACTAGCACAGATACGCAGTATTTT	CASSLEHYTSTDTQYF
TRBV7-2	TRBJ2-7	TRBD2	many	TGTGCCAGCAGCTTAGCAGCTAGCGGGACCACCTACGAGCAGTACTTC	CASSLAASGTTYEQYF
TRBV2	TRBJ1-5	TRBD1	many	TGTGCCAGCAGTGAAGCCGGGACAGGGGATCAGCCCCAGCATTTT	CASSEAGTGDQPQHF
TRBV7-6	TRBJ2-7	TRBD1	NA	TGTGCCAGCAGCCGAAAAACATTTTTAGGGGGCGGCGAGCAGTACTTC	CASSRKTFLGGGEQYF
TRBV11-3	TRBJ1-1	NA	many	TGTGCCAGCAGCCACCTGGGGGTGGGCATGAACACTGAAGCTTTCTTT	CASSHLGVGMNTEAFF
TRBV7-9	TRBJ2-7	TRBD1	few	TGTGCCAGCAGCCCCAACAGGGGGCAGAGGAACGAGCAGTACTTC	CASSPNRGQRNEQYF
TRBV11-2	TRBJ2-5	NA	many	TGTGCCAGCAGCTTGGACAGCCAACTTTTCCAAGAGACCCAGTACTTC	CASSLDSQLFQETQYF
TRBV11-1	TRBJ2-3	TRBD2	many	TGTGCCAGCAGCGCCGGACTAGCGGCTAGCACAGATACGCAGTATTTT	CASSAGLAASTDTQYF
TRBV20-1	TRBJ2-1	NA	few	TGCAGTGCTAGAGCGAGGAGCTATGAGCAGTTCTTC	CSARARSYEQFF
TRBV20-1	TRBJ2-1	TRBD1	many	TGCAGTGCTAGCCCCGGCCGGGACAGGGCTCGTGAGCAGTTCTTC	CSASPGRDRAREQFF
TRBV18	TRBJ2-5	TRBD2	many	TGTGCCAGCTCACCACCACCGGGAGGAGAGACCCAGTACTTC	CASSPPPGGETQYF
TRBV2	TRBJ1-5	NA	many	TGTGCCAGCAGGGCGGGGACGGGGAGACCTAATCAGCCCCAGCATTTT	CASRAGTGRPNQPQHF
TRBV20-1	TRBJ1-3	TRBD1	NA	TGCAGTGCTAGAGGGGGGACAGTCCCAAACACCATATATTTT	CSARGGTVPNTIYF
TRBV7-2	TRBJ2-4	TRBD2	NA	TGTGCCAGCAGCCAAGATTCGGCGGGAGGGAGGTTTTTGTACTTC	CASSQDSAGGRFLYF
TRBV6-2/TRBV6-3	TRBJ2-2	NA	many	TGTGCCAGCAGCGAGTCCGCGGCCAGGGGCCGGACCGGGGAGCTGTTTTTT	CASSESAARGRTGELFF
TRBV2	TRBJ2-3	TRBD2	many	TGTGCCAGCAGTGGTAGCGGGAGAAAAGATACGCAGTATTTT	CASSGSGRKDTQYF
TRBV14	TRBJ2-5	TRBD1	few	TGTGCCAGCAGCCCTTATGTCGGGACACGGAGCAGGGGGCCCCAGTACTTC	CASSPYVGTRSRGPQYF
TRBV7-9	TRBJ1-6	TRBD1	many	TGTGCCAGCAGCCAAGGGACAGAGTATAATTCACCCCTCCACTTT	CASSQGTEYNSPLHF
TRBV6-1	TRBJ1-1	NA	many	TGTGCCACCAGACAGTACATGAACACTGAAGCTTTCTTT	CATRQYMNTEAFF
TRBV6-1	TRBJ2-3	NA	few	TGTGCCAGCAGGCTGACGGGAAGGGCAGATACGCAGTATTTT	CASRLTGRADTQYF
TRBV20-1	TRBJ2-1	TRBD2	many	TGCAGTGGATGGCCGGGAGGGGGTAGGAATGAGCAGTTCTTC	CSGWPGGGRNEQFF
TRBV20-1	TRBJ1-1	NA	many	TGCAGCGCGGCAGTGAACACTGAAGCTTTCTTT	CSAAVNTEAFF
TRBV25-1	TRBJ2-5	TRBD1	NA	TGTGCCAGCAGAGGACAGGTTCAAGAGACCCAGTACTTC	CASRGQVQETQYF
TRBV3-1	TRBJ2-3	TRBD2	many	TGTGCCAGCAGCTTACGCCCTAGCGGGAGCTTAGATACGCAGTATTTT	CASSLRPSGSLDTQYF
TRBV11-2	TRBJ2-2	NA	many	TGTGCCAGCGGACGCCACACCGGGGAGCTGTTTTTT	CASGRHTGELFF
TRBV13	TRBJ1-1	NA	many	TGTGCCAGCAGGGTTGACAGGCACATGAACACTGAAGCTTTCTTT	CASRVDRHMNTEAFF
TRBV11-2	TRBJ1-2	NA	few	TGTGCCAGCAGCCCAGTAACAGGGCCTAACTATGGCTACACCTTC	CASSPVTGPNYGYTF
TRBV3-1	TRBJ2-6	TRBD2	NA	TGTGCCAGCAGCCAAGGGAGGACTAGCGGGGGAACTGGGGCCAACGTCCTGACTTTC	CASSQGRTSGGTGANVLTF
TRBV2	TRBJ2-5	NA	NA	TGTGCCAGCAGTGACTATGTGGGGGAGACCCAGTACTTC	CASSDYVGETQYF
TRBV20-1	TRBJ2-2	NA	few	TGCAGTGCTAGAAGTGCCCCAGGGTACACCGGGGAGCTGTTTTTT	CSARSAPGYTGELFF
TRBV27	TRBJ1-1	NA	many	TGTGCCAGCAAGCAATTCCGGGGGCGTGAGAACACTGAAGCTTTCTTT	CASKQFRGRENTEAFF
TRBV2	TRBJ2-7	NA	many	TGTGCCAGCAGGGGACCGACAGGAGGGTACGAGCAGTACTTC	CASRGPTGGYEQYF